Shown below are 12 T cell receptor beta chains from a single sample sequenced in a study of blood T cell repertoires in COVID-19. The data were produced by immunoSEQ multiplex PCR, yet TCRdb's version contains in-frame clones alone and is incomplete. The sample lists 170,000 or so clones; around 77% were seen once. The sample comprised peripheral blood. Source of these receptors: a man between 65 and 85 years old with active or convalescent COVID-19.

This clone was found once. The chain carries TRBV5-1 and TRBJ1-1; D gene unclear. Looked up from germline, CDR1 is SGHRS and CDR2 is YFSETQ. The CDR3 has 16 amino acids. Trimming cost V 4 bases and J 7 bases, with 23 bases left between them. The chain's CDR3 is CASSAQGWWGGGEAFF. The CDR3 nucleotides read TGCGCCAGCAGCGCCCAAGGGTGGTGGGGAGGAGGTGAAGCTTTCTTT.

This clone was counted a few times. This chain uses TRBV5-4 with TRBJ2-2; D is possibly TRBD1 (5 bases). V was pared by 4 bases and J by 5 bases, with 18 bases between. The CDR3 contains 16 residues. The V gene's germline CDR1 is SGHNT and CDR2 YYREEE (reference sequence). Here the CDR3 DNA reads TGTGCCAGCAGCCTTCCAGGGCCGATTGGGACCGGGGAGCTGTTTTTT. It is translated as CASSLPGPIGTGELFF.

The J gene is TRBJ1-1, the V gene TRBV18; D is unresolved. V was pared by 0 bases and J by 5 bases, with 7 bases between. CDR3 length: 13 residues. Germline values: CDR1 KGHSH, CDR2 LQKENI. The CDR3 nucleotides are TGTGCCAGCTCACCACCGGCCGAAACTGAAGCTTTCTTT. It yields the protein CASSPPAETEAFF.

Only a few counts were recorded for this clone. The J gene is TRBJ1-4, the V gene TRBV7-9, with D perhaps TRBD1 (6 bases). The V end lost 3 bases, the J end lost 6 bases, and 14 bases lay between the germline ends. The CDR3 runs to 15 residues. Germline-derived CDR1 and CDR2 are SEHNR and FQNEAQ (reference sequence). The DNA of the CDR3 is TGTGCCAGCAGCTTGGGGACATTTGGCGATGAAAAACTGTTTTTT. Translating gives CASSLGTFGDEKLFF.

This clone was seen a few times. CDR3 sequence (DNA): TGTGCCAGCAGTTTGGCGGGCTCACCCCTCCACTTT. It translates to CASSLAGSPLHF. The J gene is TRBJ1-6, the V gene TRBV12-3 or TRBV12-4; D unresolved. Trimming stripped 3 bases from V and 10 bases from J, with 7 bases between. CDR3 length: 12 residues.

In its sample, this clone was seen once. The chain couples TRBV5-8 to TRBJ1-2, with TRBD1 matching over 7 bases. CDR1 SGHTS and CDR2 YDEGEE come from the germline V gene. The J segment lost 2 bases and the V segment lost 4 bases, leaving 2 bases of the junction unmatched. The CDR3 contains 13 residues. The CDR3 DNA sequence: TGTGCCAGCAGCAGGGACAGAAACTATGGCTACACCTTC. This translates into CASSRDRNYGYTF. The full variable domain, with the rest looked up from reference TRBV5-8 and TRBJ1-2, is EAGVTQSPTHLIKTRGQQATLRCSPISGHTSVYWYQQALGLGLQFLLWYDEGEERNRGNFPPRFSGRQFPNYSSELNVNALELEDSALYLCASSRDRNYGYTFGSGTRLTVV.

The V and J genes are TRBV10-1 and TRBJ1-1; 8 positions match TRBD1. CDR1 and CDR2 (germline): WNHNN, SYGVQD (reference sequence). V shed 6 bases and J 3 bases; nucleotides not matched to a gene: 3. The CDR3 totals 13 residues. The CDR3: CASRKQGDTEAFF. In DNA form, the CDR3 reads TGCGCCAGCAGAAAACAGGGGGACACTGAAGCTTTCTTT.

In nucleotides, the CDR3 is TGTGCCTGGAGTGGATGGGGGGGCTGGTCACCCCTCCACTTT. It is translated as CAWSGWGGWSPLHF. The rearrangement uses TRBV30 and TRBJ1-6, with a weak D call TRBD1 (6 bases). V shed 1 base and J shed 10 bases, with 14 bases lying between them. This CDR3 is built from 14 residues. Germline V gene sequence: CDR1 GTSNPN, CDR2 SVGIG (reference sequence). Combining the CDR3 with reference TRBV30 and TRBJ1-6 gives the whole variable domain SQTIHQWPATLVQPVGSPLSLECTVEGTSNPNLYWYRQAAGRGLQLLFYSVGIGQISSEVPQNLSASRPQDRQFILSSKKLLLSDSGFYLCAWSGWGGWSPLHFGNGTRLTVT.

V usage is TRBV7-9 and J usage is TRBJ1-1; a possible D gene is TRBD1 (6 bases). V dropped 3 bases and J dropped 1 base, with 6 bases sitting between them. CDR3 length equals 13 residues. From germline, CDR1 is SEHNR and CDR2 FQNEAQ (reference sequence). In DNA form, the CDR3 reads TGTGCCAGCAGCTTGGACAGGAACACTGAAGCTTTCTTT. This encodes CASSLDRNTEAFF.

CDR3 in amino acids: CASSLLAGGRTGELFF. The CDR3 nucleotides read TGTGCCAGCAGCTTACTAGCGGGAGGCCGGACCGGGGAGCTGTTTTTT. The rearrangement uses TRBV5-6 and TRBJ2-2; the match to TRBD2 covers 12 bases. CDR3 length equals 16 residues. Germline V gene lookup returns CDR1 SGHDT and CDR2 YYEEEE. The V segment lost 2 bases and the J segment 5 bases; nucleotides outside the gene matches: 4.

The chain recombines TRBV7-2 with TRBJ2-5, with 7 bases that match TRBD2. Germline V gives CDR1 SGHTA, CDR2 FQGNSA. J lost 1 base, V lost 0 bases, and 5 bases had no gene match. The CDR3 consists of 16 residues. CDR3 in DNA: TGTGCCAGCAGCTTAGCGAGGTGGGGGGGCCAAGAGACCCAGTACTTC. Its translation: CASSLARWGGQETQYF.

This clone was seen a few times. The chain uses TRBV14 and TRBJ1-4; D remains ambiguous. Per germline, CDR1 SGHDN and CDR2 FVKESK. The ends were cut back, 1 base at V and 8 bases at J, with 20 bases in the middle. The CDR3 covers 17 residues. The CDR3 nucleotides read TGTGCCAGCAGCCAAGGAGGCGTCCGGGTCTCCGAAGAAAAACTGTTTTTT. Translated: CASSQGGVRVSEEKLFF.